The next 6 T cell receptor beta chains were all read from a single sample in a study of T-cell memory formation after mild COVID-19. Each CDR3 protein is one row after TCRdb ran MiXCR on the 5' RACE reads. The sample yields approximately 350,000 distinct CDR3 sequences, roughly 14% seen once. Input material: PBMCs or a T cell subset sorted from them (not recorded which). All receptors come from a man between 18 and 29 years old who had mild COVID-19 (a few samples of this study predate the infection). Cell type and time point are not known.

The J gene is TRBJ2-7, the V gene TRBV30, with D possibly matching TRBD2 (5 bases). The CDR3 spans 13 residues. V was cut by 1 base and J by 6 bases, with 13 bases left in between. Germline CDR1 is GTSNPN and CDR2 is SVGIG (reference sequence). The CDR3 here is CAWSGLAMSEQYF. DNA for the CDR3: TGTGCCTGGAGTGGTCTAGCAATGAGCGAGCAGTACTTC.

The chain has TRBV7-9 and TRBJ2-1; D is ambiguous. Germline V lookup: CDR1 SEHNR, CDR2 FQNEAQ (reference sequence). V lost 3 bases and J lost 7, with 7 bases in between. The CDR3 length is 12 residues. The CDR3 nucleotides read TGTGCCAGCAGCTTCAAGGCGAATGAGCAGTTCTTC. It is translated as CASSFKANEQFF. Full variable domain (missing parts from reference TRBV7-9 and TRBJ2-1): DTGVSQNPRHKITKRGQNVTFRCDPISEHNRLYWYRQTLGQGPEFLTYFQNEAQLEKSRLLSDRFSAERPKGSFSTLEIQRTEQGDSAMYLCASSFKANEQFFGPGTRLTVL.

This clonotype was found a few times. The V gene is TRBV6-4, the J gene TRBJ1-5, with TRBD1 matching over 10 bases. The CDR3 contains 15 residues. Germline loops: CDR1 MRHNA, CDR2 SNTAGT. The ends lost 3 bases at V and 9 bases at J; junction bases unmatched: 8. The CDR3 protein is CASSEPDRGARPQHF. CDR3 DNA: TGTGCCAGCAGTGAACCGGACAGGGGGGCGAGGCCCCAGCATTTT.

This chain joins TRBV4-3 and TRBJ1-1; D is unresolved. The CDR3 spans 14 residues. The V and J ends lost 2 bases and 1 base respectively, with 8 bases between them. Per the germline V gene, CDR1 is LGHNA and CDR2 is YSLEER. The CDR3 loop is CASSQSRANTEAFF. DNA for the CDR3: TGCGCCAGCAGCCAATCACGGGCGAACACTGAAGCTTTCTTT.

A few counts support this clonotype. The chain has TRBV12-3 or TRBV12-4 and TRBJ1-5; 10 bases match TRBD1. The CDR3 length is 15 residues. V lost 6 bases to trimming and J lost 5 bases; unmatched junction nucleotides: 7. CDR3 nucleotide sequence: TGTGCCAGCAGCACGGGACAGGGGCTATATCAGCCCCAGCATTTT. This codes for CASSTGQGLYQPQHF.

The chain combines TRBV5-1 with TRBJ2-7; D not certain. Per germline, CDR1 SGHRS and CDR2 YFSETQ. The CDR3 length is 15 residues. Between the trimmed V and J ends, which lost 1 base and 2 bases, there was a span of 13 bases. The CDR3 nucleotides read TGCGCCAGCAGCTTGATTGCTGGGTCAACCTACGAGCAGTACTTC. Translation gives CASSLIAGSTYEQYF.